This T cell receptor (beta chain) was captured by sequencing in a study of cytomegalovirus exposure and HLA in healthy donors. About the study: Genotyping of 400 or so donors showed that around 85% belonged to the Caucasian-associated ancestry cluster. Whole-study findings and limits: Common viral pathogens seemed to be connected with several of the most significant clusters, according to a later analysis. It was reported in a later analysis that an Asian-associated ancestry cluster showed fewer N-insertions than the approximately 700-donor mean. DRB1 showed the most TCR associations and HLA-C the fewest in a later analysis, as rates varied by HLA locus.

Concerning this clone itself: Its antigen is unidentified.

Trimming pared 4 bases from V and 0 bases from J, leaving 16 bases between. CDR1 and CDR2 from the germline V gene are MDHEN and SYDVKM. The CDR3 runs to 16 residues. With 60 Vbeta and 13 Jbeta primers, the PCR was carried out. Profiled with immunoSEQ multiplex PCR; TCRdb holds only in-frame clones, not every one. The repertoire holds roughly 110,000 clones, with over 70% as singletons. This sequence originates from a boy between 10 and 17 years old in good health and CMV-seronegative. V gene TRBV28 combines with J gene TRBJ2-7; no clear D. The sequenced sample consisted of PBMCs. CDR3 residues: CASSYVYLERSYEQYF. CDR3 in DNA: TGTGCCAGCAGTTACGTATACTTAGAACGCTCCTACGAGCAGTACTTC. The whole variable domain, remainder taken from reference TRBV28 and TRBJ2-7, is DVKVTQSSRYLVKRTGEKVFLECVQDMDHENMFWYRQDPGLGLRLIYFSYDVKMKEKGDIPEGYSVSREKKERFSLILESASTNQTSMYLCASSYVYLERSYEQYFGPGTRLTVT.